This T cell receptor beta chain was captured by sequencing in a study of cytomegalovirus exposure and HLA in healthy donors. This clone has more than one count but fewer than ten. In the PCR, 60 Vbeta and 13 Jbeta primers were used. Sequencing was performed with immunoSEQ multiplex PCR; in TCRdb, only in-frame clones are kept and a portion is missing. This table has about 120,000 clones, around 77% appearing once. The CDR3 has 15 residues. V lost 4 bases and J lost 5; bases outside the gene matches: 9. Germline values: CDR1 SGHTS, CDR2 YDEGEE. This sequence originates from a man aged 35-49 years in good health and CMV-seropositive. The sequencing input was PBMCs. The chain has TRBV5-8 and TRBJ2-3; 8 nucleotides agree with TRBD1. CDR3 nucleotide sequence: TGTGCCAGCAGCAAAACAGGGACAGGAATAGATACGCAGTATTTT. Encoded protein: CASSKTGTGIDTQYF.